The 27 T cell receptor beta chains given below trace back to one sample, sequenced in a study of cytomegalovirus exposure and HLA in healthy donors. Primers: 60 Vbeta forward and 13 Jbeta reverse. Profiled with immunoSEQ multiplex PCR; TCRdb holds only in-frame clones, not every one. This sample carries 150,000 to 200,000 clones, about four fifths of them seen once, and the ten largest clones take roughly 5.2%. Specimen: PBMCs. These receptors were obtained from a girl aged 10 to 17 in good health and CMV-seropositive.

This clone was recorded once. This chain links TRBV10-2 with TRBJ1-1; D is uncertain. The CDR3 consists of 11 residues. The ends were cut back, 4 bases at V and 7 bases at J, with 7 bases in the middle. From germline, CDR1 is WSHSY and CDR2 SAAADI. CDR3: CASSGGFEAFF. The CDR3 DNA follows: TGCGCCAGCAGTGGAGGATTTGAAGCTTTCTTT.

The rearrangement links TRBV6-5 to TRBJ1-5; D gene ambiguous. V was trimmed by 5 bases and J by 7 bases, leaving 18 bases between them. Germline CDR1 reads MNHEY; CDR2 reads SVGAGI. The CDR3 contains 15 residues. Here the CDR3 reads CASSRDTREGQPQHF. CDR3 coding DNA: TGTGCCAGCAGTCGCGACACCCGGGAGGGACAGCCCCAGCATTTT.

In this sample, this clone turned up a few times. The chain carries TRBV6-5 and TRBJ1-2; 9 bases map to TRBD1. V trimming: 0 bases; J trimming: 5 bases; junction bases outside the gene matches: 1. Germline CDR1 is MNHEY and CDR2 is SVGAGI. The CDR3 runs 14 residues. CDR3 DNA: TGTGCCAGCAGTTACTCGGACAGGGGTTATGGCTACACCTTC. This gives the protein CASSYSDRGYGYTF.

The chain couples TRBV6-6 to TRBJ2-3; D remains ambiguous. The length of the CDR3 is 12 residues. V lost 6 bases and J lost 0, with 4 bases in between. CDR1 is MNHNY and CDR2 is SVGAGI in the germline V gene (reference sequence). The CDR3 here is CASSSSTDTQYF. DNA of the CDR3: TGTGCCAGCAGCTCTAGCACAGATACGCAGTATTTT.

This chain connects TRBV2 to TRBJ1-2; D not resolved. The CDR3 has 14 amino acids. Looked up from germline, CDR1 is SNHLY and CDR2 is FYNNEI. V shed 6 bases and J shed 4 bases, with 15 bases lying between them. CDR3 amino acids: CASSVTEGTYGYTF. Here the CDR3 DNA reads TGTGCCAGCAGCGTAACGGAGGGTACCTATGGCTACACCTTC.

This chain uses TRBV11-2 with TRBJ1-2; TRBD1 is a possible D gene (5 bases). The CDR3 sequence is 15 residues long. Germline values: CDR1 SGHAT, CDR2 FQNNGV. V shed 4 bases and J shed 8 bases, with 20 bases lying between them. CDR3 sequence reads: CASSYLARGVRGYTF. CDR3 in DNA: TGTGCCAGCAGCTACTTAGCCCGGGGGGTTAGGGGCTACACCTTC.

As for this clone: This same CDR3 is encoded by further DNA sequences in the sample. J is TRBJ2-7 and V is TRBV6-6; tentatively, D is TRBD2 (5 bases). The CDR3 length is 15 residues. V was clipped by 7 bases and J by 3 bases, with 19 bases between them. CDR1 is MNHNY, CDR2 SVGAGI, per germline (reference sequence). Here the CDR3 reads CASTRLAGGLYEQYF. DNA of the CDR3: TGTGCCAGCACCCGGCTGGCCGGAGGCCTCTACGAGCAGTACTTC.

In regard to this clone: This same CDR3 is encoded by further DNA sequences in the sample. The CDR3 DNA reads TGTGCCAGCTCACCAGGGCAGACCACTGAAGCTTTCTTT. Encoded protein: CASSPGQTTEAFF. The genes are TRBV18 and TRBJ1-1; D is unclear. V shed 2 bases and J shed 4 bases, with 8 bases lying between them. Per the germline V gene, CDR1 is KGHSH and CDR2 is LQKENI. CDR3 length: 13 amino acids.

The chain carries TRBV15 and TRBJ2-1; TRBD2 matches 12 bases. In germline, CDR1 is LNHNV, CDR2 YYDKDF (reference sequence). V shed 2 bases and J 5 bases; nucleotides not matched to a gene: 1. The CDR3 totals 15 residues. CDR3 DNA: TGTGCCACCAGCAGACTAGCGGGGGGGGACAATGAGCAGTTCTTC. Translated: CATSRLAGGDNEQFF.

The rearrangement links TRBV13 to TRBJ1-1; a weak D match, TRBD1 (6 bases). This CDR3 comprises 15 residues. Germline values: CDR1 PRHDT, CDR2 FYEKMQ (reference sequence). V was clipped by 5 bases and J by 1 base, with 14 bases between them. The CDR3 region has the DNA TGTGCCAGCAGCCCGGGGGGCGGGGGGAACACTGAAGCTTTCTTT. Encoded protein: CASSPGGGGNTEAFF.

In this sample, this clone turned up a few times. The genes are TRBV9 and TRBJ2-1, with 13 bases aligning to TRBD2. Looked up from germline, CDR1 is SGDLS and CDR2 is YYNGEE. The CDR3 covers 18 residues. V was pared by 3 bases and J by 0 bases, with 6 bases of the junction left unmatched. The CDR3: CASSDGTSGESSYNEQFF. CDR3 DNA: TGTGCCAGCAGCGACGGGACTAGCGGGGAGAGCTCCTACAATGAGCAGTTCTTC.

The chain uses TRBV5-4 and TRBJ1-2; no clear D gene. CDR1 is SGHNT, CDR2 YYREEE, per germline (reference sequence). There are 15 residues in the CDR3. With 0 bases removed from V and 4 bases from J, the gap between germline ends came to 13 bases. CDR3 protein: CASSLVAGKVYGYTF. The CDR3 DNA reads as TGTGCCAGCAGCTTGGTGGCGGGCAAAGTCTATGGCTACACCTTC.

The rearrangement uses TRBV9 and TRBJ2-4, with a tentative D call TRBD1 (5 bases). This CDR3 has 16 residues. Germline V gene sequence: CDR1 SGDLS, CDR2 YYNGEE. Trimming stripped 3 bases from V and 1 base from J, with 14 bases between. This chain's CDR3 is CASSANLGAAKNIQYF. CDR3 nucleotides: TGTGCCAGCAGCGCCAACCTAGGGGCGGCCAAAAACATTCAGTACTTC.

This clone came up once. The CDR3 sequence: CASRGSRLSYNEQFF. CDR3 nucleotides: TGCGCCAGCAGGGGGAGCAGGCTCTCCTACAATGAGCAGTTCTTC. The V gene is TRBV10-2, the J gene TRBJ2-1; a weak D match, TRBD2 (5 bases). V was shortened by 6 bases and J by 0 bases, with 12 bases between the two germline ends. The CDR3 has 15 residues. Germline V lookup: CDR1 WSHSY, CDR2 SAAADI.

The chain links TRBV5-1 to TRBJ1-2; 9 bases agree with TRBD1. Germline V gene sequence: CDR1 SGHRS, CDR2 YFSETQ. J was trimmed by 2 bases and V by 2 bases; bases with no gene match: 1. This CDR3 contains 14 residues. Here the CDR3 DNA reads TGCGCCAGCAGCTTCGGGACAGGGAACTATGGCTACACCTTC. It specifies CASSFGTGNYGYTF.

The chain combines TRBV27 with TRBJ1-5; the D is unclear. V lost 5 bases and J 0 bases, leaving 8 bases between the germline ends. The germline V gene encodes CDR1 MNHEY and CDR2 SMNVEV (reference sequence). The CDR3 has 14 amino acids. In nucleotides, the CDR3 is TGTGCCAGCAGTCCCACAAGTAGCAATCAGCCCCAGCATTTT. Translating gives CASSPTSSNQPQHF.

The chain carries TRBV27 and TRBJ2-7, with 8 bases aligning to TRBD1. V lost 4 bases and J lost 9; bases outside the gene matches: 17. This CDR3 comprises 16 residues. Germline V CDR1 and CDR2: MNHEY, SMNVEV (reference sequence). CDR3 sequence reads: CASSSALRDRLFRQYF. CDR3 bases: TGTGCCAGCAGTTCCGCCCTTCGGGACAGGTTGTTTCGGCAGTACTTC.

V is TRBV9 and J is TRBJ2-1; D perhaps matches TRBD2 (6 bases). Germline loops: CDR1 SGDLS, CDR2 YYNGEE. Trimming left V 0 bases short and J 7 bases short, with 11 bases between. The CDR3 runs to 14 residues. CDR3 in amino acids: CASSVAGRNNEQFF. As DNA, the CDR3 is TGTGCCAGCAGCGTAGCTGGGAGGAATAATGAGCAGTTCTTC.

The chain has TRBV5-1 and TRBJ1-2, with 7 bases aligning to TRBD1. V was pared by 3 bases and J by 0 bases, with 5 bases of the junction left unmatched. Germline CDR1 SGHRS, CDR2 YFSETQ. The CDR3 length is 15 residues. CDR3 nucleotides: TGCGCCAGCAGCTCGTGGACAGGAGCTAACTATGGCTACACCTTC. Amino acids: CASSSWTGANYGYTF.

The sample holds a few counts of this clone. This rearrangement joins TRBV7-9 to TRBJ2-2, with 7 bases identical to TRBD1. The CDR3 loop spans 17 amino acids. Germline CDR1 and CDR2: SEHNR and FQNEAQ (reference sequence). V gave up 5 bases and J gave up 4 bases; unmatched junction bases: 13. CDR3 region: CASSPNYIDRATGELFF. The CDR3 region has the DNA TGTGCCAGCAGCCCCAACTATATCGACAGGGCCACCGGGGAGCTGTTTTTT.

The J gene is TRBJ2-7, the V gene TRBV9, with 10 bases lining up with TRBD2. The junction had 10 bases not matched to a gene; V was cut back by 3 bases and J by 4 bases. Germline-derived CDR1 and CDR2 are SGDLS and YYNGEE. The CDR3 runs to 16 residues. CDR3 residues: CASSAEPGLAHYEQYF. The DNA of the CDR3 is TGTGCCAGCAGCGCCGAGCCGGGACTAGCGCATTACGAGCAGTACTTC.

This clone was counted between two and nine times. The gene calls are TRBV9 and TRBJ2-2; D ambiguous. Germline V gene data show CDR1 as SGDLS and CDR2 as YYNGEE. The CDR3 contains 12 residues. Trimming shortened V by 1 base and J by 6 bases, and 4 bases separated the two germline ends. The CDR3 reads CASSVSSGELFF. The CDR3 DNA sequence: TGTGCCAGCAGCGTAAGCTCCGGGGAGCTGTTTTTT.

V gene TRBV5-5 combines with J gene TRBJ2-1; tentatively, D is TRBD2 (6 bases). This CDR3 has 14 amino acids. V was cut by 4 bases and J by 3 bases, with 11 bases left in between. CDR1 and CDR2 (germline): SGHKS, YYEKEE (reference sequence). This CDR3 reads CASSPRDFYNEQFF. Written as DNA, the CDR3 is TGTGCCAGCAGCCCCCGGGACTTCTACAATGAGCAGTTCTTC.

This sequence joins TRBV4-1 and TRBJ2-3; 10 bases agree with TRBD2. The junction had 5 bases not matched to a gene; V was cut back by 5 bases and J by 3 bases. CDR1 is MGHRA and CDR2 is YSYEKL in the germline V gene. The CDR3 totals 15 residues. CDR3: CASSVLAGETDTQYF. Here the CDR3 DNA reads TGCGCCAGCAGCGTCCTAGCGGGGGAAACAGATACGCAGTATTTT.

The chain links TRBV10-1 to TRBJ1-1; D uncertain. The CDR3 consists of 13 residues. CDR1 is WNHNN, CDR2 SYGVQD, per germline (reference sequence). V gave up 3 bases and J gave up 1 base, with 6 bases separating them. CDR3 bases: TGCGCCAGCAGTGACAGTCCGAACACTGAAGCTTTCTTT. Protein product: CASSDSPNTEAFF.

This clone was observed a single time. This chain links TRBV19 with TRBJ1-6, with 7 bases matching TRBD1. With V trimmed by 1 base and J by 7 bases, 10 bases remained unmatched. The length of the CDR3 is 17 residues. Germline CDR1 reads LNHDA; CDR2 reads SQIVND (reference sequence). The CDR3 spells CASSIGPVDRPNSPLHF. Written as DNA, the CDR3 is TGTGCCAGTAGTATAGGTCCCGTGGACAGGCCCAATTCACCCCTCCACTTT.

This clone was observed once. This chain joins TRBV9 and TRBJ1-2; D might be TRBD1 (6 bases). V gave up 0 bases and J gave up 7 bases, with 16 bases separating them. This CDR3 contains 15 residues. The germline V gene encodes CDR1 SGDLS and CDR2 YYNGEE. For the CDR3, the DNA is TGTGCCAGCAGCGTAGTTGGGGGCCCGGGGTCTGGCTACACCTTC. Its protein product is CASSVVGGPGSGYTF.